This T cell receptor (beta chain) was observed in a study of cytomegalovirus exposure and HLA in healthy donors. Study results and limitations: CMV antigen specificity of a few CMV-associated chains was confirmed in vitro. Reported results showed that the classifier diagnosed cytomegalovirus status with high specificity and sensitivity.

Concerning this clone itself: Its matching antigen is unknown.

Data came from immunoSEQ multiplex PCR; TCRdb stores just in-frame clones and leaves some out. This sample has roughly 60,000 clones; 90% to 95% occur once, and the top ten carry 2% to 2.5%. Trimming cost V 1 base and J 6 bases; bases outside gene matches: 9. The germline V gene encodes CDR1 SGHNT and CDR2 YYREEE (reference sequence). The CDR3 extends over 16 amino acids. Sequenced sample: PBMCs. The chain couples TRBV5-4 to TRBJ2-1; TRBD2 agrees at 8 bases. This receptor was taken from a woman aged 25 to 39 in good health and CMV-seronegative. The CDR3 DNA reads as TGTGCCAGCAGCTTGCAAGGACTAGCCGGAACCAATGAGCAGTTCTTC. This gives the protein CASSLQGLAGTNEQFF.